This T cell receptor (beta chain) came from a study of blood T cell repertoires in COVID-19. Study-level background: Samples taken during acute and convalescent COVID-19 were collected in the United States, Italy and Spain. The cDNA or gDNA used as material had been derived from T cells, B-cell-depleted T cells, or PBMCs.

Assay: immunoSEQ multiplex PCR; the TCRdb copy retains only in-frame clones and omits some. The sample lists over 40,000 clones, approximately 86% occurring once. This CDR3 is 19 amino acids long. Losses at the gene ends were 4 bases for V and 1 base for J; bases not matched to a gene: 9. The germline V gene encodes CDR1 KGHDR and CDR2 SFDVKD. The TCR sequence derives from an elderly woman with acute or convalescent COVID-19. Sequencing was carried out using peripheral blood. This rearrangement joins TRBV24-1 to TRBJ2-3, with 14 bases lining up with TRBD2. The CDR3 spells CATSDSGLAGGGGTDTQYF. CDR3 nucleotides: TGTGCCACCAGTGACTCTGGACTAGCGGGGGGCGGGGGCACAGATACGCAGTATTTT.